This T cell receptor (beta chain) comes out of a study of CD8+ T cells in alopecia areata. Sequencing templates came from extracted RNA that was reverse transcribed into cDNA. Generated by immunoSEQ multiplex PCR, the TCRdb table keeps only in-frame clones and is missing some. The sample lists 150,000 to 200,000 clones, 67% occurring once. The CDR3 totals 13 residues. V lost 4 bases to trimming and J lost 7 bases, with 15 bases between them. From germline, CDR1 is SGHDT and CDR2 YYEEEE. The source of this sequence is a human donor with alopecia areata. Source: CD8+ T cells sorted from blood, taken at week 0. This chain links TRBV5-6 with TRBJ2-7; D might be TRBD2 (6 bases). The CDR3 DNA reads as TGTGCCAGCAGCCCCGGGGGTCCGGGGGAGCAGTACTTC. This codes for CASSPGGPGEQYF. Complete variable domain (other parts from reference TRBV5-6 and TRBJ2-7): DAGVTQSPTHLIKTRGQQVTLRCSPKSGHDTVSWYQQALGQGPQFIFQYYEEEERQRGNFPDRFSGHQFPNYSSELNVNALLLGDSALYLCASSPGGPGEQYFGPGTRLTVT.